This TCR beta chain originates from a study of blood T cells in healthy people across ages (dated by TCRdb to the mid-2010s). Broadly, across the study: In model experiments, template switching captured about one uniquely barcoded TCR beta cDNA molecule for every two T cells. The donors were split into four age groups: young (average 16 years), middle-aged (39), aged (roughly 65) and long-lived (approximately 89). To avoid experimental bias, donors of different ages were spread randomly across the sequencing lanes. Using deep sequencing normalized with unique cDNA molecular identifiers, the study measured how TCR beta repertoire diversity changes with age. Using the same blood draw, the study looked at two additional independent replicas of 1 million unique cDNA reads for two donors, one aged 18 to 30 and the other aged 80 or older. Overall results and qualifications from the work: Compared with the aged group, the long-lived group had more naive CD4+ T cells, fewer expanded clones and increased TCR diversity, suggesting age selection. A strong correlation was found between observed TCR beta diversity and the percentage of naive T cells measured by flow cytometry. Because profiling used bulk unsorted PBMCs, naive and antigen-experienced compartments could not be compared conclusively. As age increased, observed TCR beta diversity per million T cells dropped in a roughly linear way, and a significant reduction was already evident by age 40. The CMV infection status of donors was not known, potentially confounding age-related changes in expanded clonotypes. Estimates of total diversity based on one million sequenced T cells were regarded as lower bounds and as underestimates.

The library was made by 5' RACE. The data were produced on an Illumina HiSeq 2500. The second PCR ran for about 7 to 11 cycles and used a J-beta primer mix along with a sample-barcoded 5' primer. A unique molecular identifier was introduced onto each TCR beta cDNA molecule by a template-switch 5' adaptor carrying 12 random nucleotides. Each sample yielded at least 2.5 million CDR3-containing paired-end reads. The Mint cDNA synthesis kit, primed by a TRBC-specific oligonucleotide, was used to synthesize first-strand cDNA from all RNA. Following uracil-DNA glycosylase treatment, a first 18-cycle PCR with universal primers M1SS and BC2_uni_R was performed on all cDNA. Per the authors' processing: Normalization of each sample was performed by random selection of 1 million high-quality reads, each carrying a distinct molecular identifier. Instead of being binned into consensus sequences, reads with shared molecular identifiers were discarded. MiTCR, with a Q25 quality threshold and the strictest error-elimination algorithm, was used for CDR3 identification, clonotype clustering and error correction. A nonparametric unseen species model with Euler transformation was used to estimate lower-bound total TCR beta diversity. In TCRdb, the public reads were trimmed at Q25 with fastp and aligned with MiXCR, with productive beta chains retained. All rows with the same CDR3 protein become a single entry with the most common DNA and genes. The V and J calls and clone size are TCRdb's, not the authors'. The sample table lists around 870,000 distinct CDR3 sequences, about 28% of them with a count of one. Clones ranked in the top ten supply approximately 15% of the sample.

V loses 7 bases of germline sequence and J loses 7 bases, and the interval between the two ends is 19 bases. Spanning cysteine to phenylalanine, the CDR3 consists of 14 amino acids. Just the 42-base CDR3 DNA is kept, in frame starting at base 1. Looking up the germline V gene yields CDR1 MNHEY and CDR2 SVGAGI. The donors were 40 or so Caucasian individuals from Russia, aged about 6 to 100 years, who were systemically healthy. Each donor gave roughly 11 milliliters of peripheral blood, drawn into EDTA-treated Vacutainer tubes. Ficoll-Paque density-gradient centrifugation was used to isolate PBMCs, with at least 6 million obtained per sample. Total RNA was extracted from PBMCs with Trizol reagent, with at least 5.5 micrograms obtained per sample. For every donor, an aliquot of PBMCs went through flow cytometry to measure the percentages of naive CD45RAhigh/CD27high T cells. Remarks on this clonotype: No cognate antigen has been identified for it. No much larger clone exists at a distance of one base, and base qualities are not known.

The sample consisted of blood. This TCR was sampled from an elderly woman in good health. The rearrangement combines TRBV6-5 with TRBJ1-2; the D gene cannot be resolved reliably. The CDR3 protein is CASTPSGSGCGYTF. The DNA is as follows: TGTGCCAGCACCCCCTCGGGCTCTGGCTGTGGCTACACCTTC.